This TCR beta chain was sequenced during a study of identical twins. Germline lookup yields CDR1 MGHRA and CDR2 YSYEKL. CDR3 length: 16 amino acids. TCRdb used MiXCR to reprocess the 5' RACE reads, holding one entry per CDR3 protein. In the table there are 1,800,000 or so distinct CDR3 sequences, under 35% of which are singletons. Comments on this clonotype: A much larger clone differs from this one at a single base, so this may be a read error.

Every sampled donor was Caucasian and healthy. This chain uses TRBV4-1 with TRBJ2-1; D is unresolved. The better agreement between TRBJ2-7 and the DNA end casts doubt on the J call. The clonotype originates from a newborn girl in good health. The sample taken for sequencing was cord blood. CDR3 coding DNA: TGCGCCAGCAGCCAAGATGATAGCTCCTCCTACAATGAGCAGTACTTC. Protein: CASSQDDSSSYNEQYF.